Below, 29 T cell receptor beta chains from the same sample are listed, as sequenced in a study of shared clonotypes between healthy human individuals. TCRdb's copy holds only in-frame clones and misses some; the assay was immunoSEQ multiplex PCR. Seen here are roughly 2.2 million clones, roughly 90% observed once, and the top ten hold about 0.41%. Sequenced: naive CD4+ T cells from PBMCs. As for subset: CD45RA+ positively selected. The receptors were gathered from a man in his late teens or twenties in good health. Some clones in this sample may be carry-over from other donors' samples.

This clone was seen just once. The chain couples TRBV7-9 to TRBJ1-2; D gene uncertain. This CDR3 is 15 amino acids long. Germline assignment: CDR1 SEHNR and CDR2 FQNEAQ (reference sequence). Trimming stripped 5 bases from V and 4 bases from J, with 17 bases between. Written as DNA, the CDR3 is TGTGCCAGCAGCCCGCAGTTGGAGGGAGGCTATGGCTACACCTTC. Translating gives CASSPQLEGGYGYTF.

The V gene is TRBV10-3, the J gene TRBJ2-1, with 8 bases lining up with TRBD1. The length of the CDR3 is 13 residues. Germline-derived CDR1 and CDR2 are ENHRY and SYGVKD. V gave up 10 bases and J gave up 10 bases; unmatched junction bases: 12. DNA for the CDR3: TGTGCCACCGACAGGGGCGTACTAGAGGAGCAGTTCTTC. Protein sequence: CATDRGVLEEQFF.

This rearrangement joins TRBV4-1 to TRBJ2-3; no clear D gene. V lost 0 bases to trimming and J lost 5 bases, with 6 bases between them. CDR3 length: 13 amino acids. Germline V lookup: CDR1 MGHRA, CDR2 YSYEKL. Here the CDR3 reads CASSQEGVDTQYF. CDR3 nucleotide sequence: TGCGCCAGCAGCCAAGAGGGCGTAGATACGCAGTATTTT.

The V call is TRBV4-1, the J call TRBJ1-4; 8 bases are a match to TRBD1. V shed 0 bases and J 5 bases; nucleotides not matched to a gene: 11. The CDR3 extends over 18 amino acids. Germline V gives CDR1 MGHRA, CDR2 YSYEKL. The CDR3 sequence is CASSQDGGAGGRNEKLFF. DNA of the CDR3: TGCGCCAGCAGCCAAGATGGGGGCGCAGGGGGCCGGAATGAAAAACTGTTTTTT.

This rearrangement joins TRBV5-5 to TRBJ1-1, with TRBD1 as a possible D gene (5 bases). Germline V gene lookup returns CDR1 SGHKS and CDR2 YYEKEE (reference sequence). The CDR3 runs to 13 residues. With 4 bases removed from V and 8 bases from J, the gap between germline ends came to 15 bases. CDR3 sequence (DNA): TGTGCCAGCAGCCTGGAGGGGCAAGCCGAAGCTTTCTTT. This gives the protein CASSLEGQAEAFF. The whole variable domain, filled in from reference TRBV5-5 and TRBJ1-1, reads DAGVTQSPTHLIKTRGQQVTLRCSPISGHKSVSWYQQVLGQGPQFIFQYYEKEERGRGNFPDRFSARQFPNYSSELNVNALLLGDSALYLCASSLEGQAEAFFGQGTRLTVV.

This chain connects TRBV5-6 to TRBJ2-3; D is undetermined. The germline gives CDR1 SGHDT, CDR2 YYEEEE. V dropped 0 bases and J dropped 3 bases, with 8 bases sitting between them. The length of the CDR3 is 14 residues. CDR3 in amino acids: CASSLDGRTDTQYF. CDR3 nucleotide sequence: TGTGCCAGCAGCTTGGACGGAAGGACAGATACGCAGTATTTT.

This clone has only one observation. This chain connects TRBV7-8 to TRBJ2-2, with 11 bases fitting TRBD2. Trimming cost V 5 bases and J 3 bases; bases outside gene matches: 20. Germline V gene lookup returns CDR1 SGHVS and CDR2 FQNEAQ. The CDR3 has 21 amino acids. The CDR3 sequence is CASSPRTTSGRTSRYTGELFF. The CDR3 DNA reads TGTGCCAGCAGCCCCCGAACTACTAGCGGGAGAACCTCAAGATACACCGGGGAGCTGTTTTTT.

In its sample, this clone was seen a few times. The J gene is TRBJ2-2, the V gene TRBV5-5; no clear D. The CDR3 sequence is 14 residues long. Germline-derived CDR1 and CDR2 are SGHKS and YYEKEE (reference sequence). V was clipped by 1 base and J by 2 bases, with 6 bases between them. The CDR3 DNA reads TGTGCCAGCAGCTTGAACACCAACACCGGGGAGCTGTTTTTT. It yields the protein CASSLNTNTGELFF.

The chain couples TRBV19 to TRBJ2-1; a possible D gene is TRBD2 (6 bases). The CDR3 extends over 13 amino acids. Per the germline V gene, CDR1 is LNHDA and CDR2 is SQIVND (reference sequence). The V and J ends lost 10 bases and 5 bases respectively, with 15 bases between them. This CDR3 reads CATKGDFDNEQFF. CDR3 bases: TGTGCCACCAAAGGGGACTTCGACAATGAGCAGTTCTTC.

In its sample, this clone was seen once. The same CDR3 also results from other DNA sequences found in this sample. The chain uses TRBV5-4 and TRBJ2-7; D gene uncertain. Trimming took 2 bases from V and 3 from J, leaving 9 bases between them. Germline CDR1 SGHNT, CDR2 YYREEE (reference sequence). The CDR3 consists of 13 residues. The CDR3 protein is CASSLGSGYEQYF. The CDR3 nucleotides read TGTGCCAGCAGCTTAGGTTCCGGCTACGAGCAGTACTTC.

CDR3 in DNA: TGTGCCAGCTCACCTATGGCGGGAATGGTCGACACTGAAGCTTTCTTT. This encodes CASSPMAGMVDTEAFF. The rearrangement links TRBV18 to TRBJ1-1, with D hard to call. This CDR3 is 16 amino acids long. V dropped 3 bases and J dropped 3 bases, with 17 bases sitting between them. Germline loops: CDR1 KGHSH, CDR2 LQKENI.

For this clone: The same CDR3 is also encoded by other DNA sequences in this sample. The chain couples TRBV6-5 to TRBJ1-1; D perhaps matches TRBD1 (6 bases). V was pared by 6 bases and J by 0 bases, with 8 bases between. Germline V gives CDR1 MNHEY, CDR2 SVGAGI. The CDR3 is made up of 13 amino acids. The CDR3: CASRRTVNTEAFF. The CDR3 nucleotides are TGTGCCAGCAGAAGGACAGTGAACACTGAAGCTTTCTTT.

There are a few counts of this clone. The sample contains more than one DNA sequence encoding this CDR3. This chain joins TRBV20-1 and TRBJ2-5; D not resolved. CDR3 length: 10 residues. The germline gives CDR1 DFQATT, CDR2 SNEGSKA (reference sequence). The V gene lost 4 bases and the J gene lost 2 bases, with 2 bases spanning the gap. DNA for the CDR3: TGCAGTGCTACTCAAGAGACCCAGTACTTC. Protein: CSATQETQYF.

The V call is TRBV5-1, the J call TRBJ1-2; TRBD1 is a possible D gene (5 bases). The CDR3 spans 14 residues. Trimming cost V 3 bases and J 4 bases, with 13 bases left between them. Germline loops: CDR1 SGHRS, CDR2 YFSETQ. The DNA for the CDR3 is TGCGCCAGCAGCTCACACCCGCAGGGCTATGGCTACACCTTC. Translated, it gives CASSSHPQGYGYTF.

The chain has TRBV5-5 and TRBJ2-7; TRBD1 is a possible D gene (6 bases). The CDR3 length is 13 residues. Germline assignment: CDR1 SGHKS and CDR2 YYEKEE (reference sequence). V was pared by 5 bases and J by 0 bases, with 9 bases between. The CDR3 reads CASRVGASYEQYF. The CDR3, as DNA: TGTGCCAGCAGGGTGGGGGCCTCCTACGAGCAGTACTTC.

This chain uses TRBV4-2 with TRBJ2-1, with 10 bases identical to TRBD2. This CDR3 is 17 amino acids long. Trimming at V came to 0 bases and at J to 7 bases, leaving 9 bases not matched to a gene. Germline V CDR1 and CDR2: LGHNA, YNFKEQ. CDR3 amino acids: CASSQDWGSGRFNEQFF. CDR3 coding DNA: TGTGCCAGCAGCCAAGATTGGGGTAGCGGGAGGTTTAATGAGCAGTTCTTC.

The chain recombines TRBV18 with TRBJ2-3; 9 nucleotides line up with TRBD2. Unmatched junction bases numbered 11, after V lost 2 bases and J lost 5 bases. Germline V gives CDR1 KGHSH, CDR2 LQKENI. The CDR3 totals 17 residues. CDR3 sequence (DNA): TGTGCCAGCTCACCAAGTTTAGTAGCGGGAGCTAGAGATACGCAGTATTTT. It translates to CASSPSLVAGARDTQYF.

The chain recombines TRBV7-9 with TRBJ2-1; D is uncertain. Germline-derived CDR1 and CDR2 are SEHNR and FQNEAQ (reference sequence). Trimming stripped 5 bases from V and 6 bases from J, with 14 bases between. CDR3 length equals 14 residues. The CDR3 bases are TGTGCCAGCAGCCCCCGAGAGATCGGCAATGAGCAGTTCTTC. It is translated as CASSPREIGNEQFF.

The V call is TRBV5-1, the J call TRBJ2-1; no firm D call. This CDR3 is 15 amino acids long. Germline V gives CDR1 SGHRS, CDR2 YFSETQ. Deletions cut 0 bases from V and 0 bases from J, with 7 bases between. In nucleotides, the CDR3 is TGCGCCAGCAGCTTGGCCTACGGCTCCTACAATGAGCAGTTCTTC. Translation gives CASSLAYGSYNEQFF.

DNA of the CDR3: TGTGCCAGCAGCTCCCTGACAGGGAATCCGGGCTACACCTTC. It specifies CASSSLTGNPGYTF. This chain joins TRBV6-6 and TRBJ1-2; 7 nucleotides agree with TRBD1. Germline assignment: CDR1 MNHNY and CDR2 SVGAGI (reference sequence). The CDR3 consists of 14 residues. V was pared by 6 bases and J by 8 bases, with 12 bases of the junction left unmatched.

Concerning this clone itself: Other DNA variants within this sample encode the same CDR3. V gene TRBV28 combines with J gene TRBJ2-7; 8 bases fit TRBD1. The germline V gene encodes CDR1 MDHEN and CDR2 SYDVKM. V gave up 4 bases and J gave up 2 bases; unmatched junction bases: 10. The CDR3 consists of 16 residues. The DNA of the CDR3 is TGTGCCAGCAGTTCGACCGGGACAGGCCGTACCTACGAGCAGTACTTC. Amino acid sequence: CASSSTGTGRTYEQYF. Supplemented by reference TRBV28 and TRBJ2-7, the full variable domain reads DVKVTQSSRYLVKRTGEKVFLECVQDMDHENMFWYRQDPGLGLRLIYFSYDVKMKEKGDIPEGYSVSREKKERFSLILESASTNQTSMYLCASSSTGTGRTYEQYFGPGTRLTVT.

The genes are TRBV28 and TRBJ1-3; no clear D. Trimming pared 3 bases from V and 2 bases from J, leaving 17 bases between. This CDR3 is 17 amino acids long. Per germline, CDR1 MDHEN and CDR2 SYDVKM. CDR3 coding DNA: TGTGCCAGCAGTTTTTCCCCATCTTTGACGGCTGGAAACACCATATATTTT. Amino acid sequence: CASSFSPSLTAGNTIYF.

This chain links TRBV28 with TRBJ2-7, with 9 bases identical to TRBD2. Germline V gene sequence: CDR1 MDHEN, CDR2 SYDVKM. After removal of 4 bases from V and 2 bases from J, the junction contained 9 bases not matched to a gene. The CDR3 runs 16 residues. The CDR3 loop is CASSSPRTSATYEQYF. The CDR3 DNA reads TGTGCCAGCAGTTCCCCTCGGACTAGCGCAACCTACGAGCAGTACTTC.

The rearrangement links TRBV6-1 to TRBJ2-7; no reliable D call. The CDR3 has 14 amino acids. The germline gives CDR1 MNHNS, CDR2 SASEGT. Trimming cost V 0 bases and J 4 bases, with 10 bases left between them. In DNA, the CDR3 is TGTGCCAGCAGTGAAGCTTGGTCGGGTTACGAGCAGTACTTC. As protein: CASSEAWSGYEQYF.

The chain uses TRBV29-1 and TRBJ2-5, with 10 bases aligning to TRBD2. The CDR3 has 15 amino acids. The junction had 9 bases not matched to a gene; V was cut back by 1 base and J by 7 bases. CDR1 and CDR2 (germline): SQVTM, ANQGSEA. CDR3 DNA sequence: TGCAGCGTTGAAGGGCTAGCGGGAGCGGGAGGGACCCAGTACTTC. As protein: CSVEGLAGAGGTQYF. The full variable domain, rest sourced from reference TRBV29-1 and TRBJ2-5, is SAVISQKPSRDICQRGTSLTIQCQVDSQVTMMFWYRQQPGQSLTLIATANQGSEATYESGFVIDKFPISRPNLTFSTLTVSNMSPEDSSIYLCSVEGLAGAGGTQYFGPGTRLLVL.

The gene calls are TRBV29-1 and TRBJ1-1; weak D call: TRBD1 (6 bases). Per germline, CDR1 SQVTM and CDR2 ANQGSEA. V was clipped by 4 bases and J by 1 base, with 13 bases between them. CDR3 length: 14 residues. The CDR3 loop reads CSVVVGGQNTEAFF. The DNA of the CDR3 is TGCAGCGTTGTCGTTGGGGGACAGAACACTGAAGCTTTCTTT.

The CDR3, as DNA: TGCGCCAGCACCCCACGATTCAGGGGAGAGCAGTACTTC. Protein sequence: CASTPRFRGEQYF. This chain uses TRBV5-1 with TRBJ2-7; D is perhaps TRBD1 (6 bases). V was trimmed by 6 bases and J by 7 bases, leaving 17 bases between them. CDR3 length: 13 amino acids. CDR1 and CDR2 from the germline V gene are SGHRS and YFSETQ.

The V and J genes are TRBV28 and TRBJ2-7; 8 bases map to TRBD1. The CDR3 runs 14 residues. V trimming: 7 bases; J trimming: 2 bases; junction bases outside the gene matches: 7. Germline V gene data show CDR1 as MDHEN and CDR2 as SYDVKM. CDR3 region: CASTPPGGTYEQYF. The CDR3, as DNA: TGTGCCAGCACACCCCCAGGGGGCACCTACGAGCAGTACTTC.

The chain is built from TRBV6-5 and TRBJ2-3; D may be TRBD2 (6 bases). CDR1 MNHEY and CDR2 SVGAGI come from the germline V gene. V was pared by 0 bases and J by 2 bases, with 9 bases between. This CDR3 has 15 amino acids. CDR3 nucleotides: TGTGCCAGCAGTTACTCGGGGGGAATCACAGATACGCAGTATTTT. Its protein product is CASSYSGGITDTQYF.